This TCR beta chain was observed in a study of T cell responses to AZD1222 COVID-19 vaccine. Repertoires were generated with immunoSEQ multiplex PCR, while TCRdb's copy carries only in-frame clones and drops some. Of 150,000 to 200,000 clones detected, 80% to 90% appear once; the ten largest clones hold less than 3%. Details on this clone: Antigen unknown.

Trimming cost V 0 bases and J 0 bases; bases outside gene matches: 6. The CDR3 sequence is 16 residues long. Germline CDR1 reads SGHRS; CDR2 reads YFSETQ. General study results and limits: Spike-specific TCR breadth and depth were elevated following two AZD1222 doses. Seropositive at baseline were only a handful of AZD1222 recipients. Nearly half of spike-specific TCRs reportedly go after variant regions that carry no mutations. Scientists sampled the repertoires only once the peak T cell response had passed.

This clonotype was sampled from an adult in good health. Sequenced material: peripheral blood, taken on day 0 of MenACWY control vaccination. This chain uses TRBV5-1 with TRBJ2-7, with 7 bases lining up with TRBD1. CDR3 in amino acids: CASSLGSGQSSYEQYF. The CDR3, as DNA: TGCGCCAGCAGCTTGGGATCGGGACAGAGCTCCTACGAGCAGTACTTC.